Reported below is one T cell receptor (beta chain). As processed by the authors: Nucleated cell number was recorded as an estimate derived from reference gene primer amplification. Some clones are missing from TCRdb's copy, which holds only in-frame ones; the method was immunoSEQ multiplex PCR. V, J and clone size were drawn from that table, and D and trimming were deduced from the DNA. The sample lists roughly 48,000 clones, about four fifths occurring once. The sample belongs to a study of blood T cell repertoires in COVID-19. Study in general: There were acute and convalescent COVID-19 samples, and they came from the United States, Italy and Spain. PBMCs, B-cell-depleted T cells, or T cells provided the cDNA or gDNA that made up the material.

CDR1 is SQVTM, CDR2 ANQGSEA, per germline. The V segment lost 4 bases and the J segment 2 bases; nucleotides outside the gene matches: 10. This CDR3 spans 15 amino acids. The clonotype comes from a human donor in a cohort sampled during active COVID-19. This chain uses TRBV29-1 with TRBJ2-5; 7 bases agree with TRBD1. The source material was peripheral blood. CDR3 in amino acids: CSVAGTARTQETQYF. CDR3 nucleotide sequence: TGCAGCGTTGCTGGGACAGCAAGAACTCAAGAGACCCAGTACTTC. Full variable domain (outside the CDR3, taken from reference TRBV29-1 and TRBJ2-5): SAVISQKPSRDICQRGTSLTIQCQVDSQVTMMFWYRQQPGQSLTLIATANQGSEATYESGFVIDKFPISRPNLTFSTLTVSNMSPEDSSIYLCSVAGTARTQETQYFGPGTRLLVL.